This TCR beta chain is drawn from a study of blood T cell repertoires in COVID-19. Per germline, CDR1 MNHNS and CDR2 SASEGT. V shed 0 bases and J shed 4 bases, with 18 bases lying between them. The CDR3 runs 17 residues. Original processing methods: The assay estimated nucleated cells by amplifying reference gene primers. The data were produced by immunoSEQ multiplex PCR, yet TCRdb's version contains in-frame clones alone and is incomplete. That table supplies the V and J calls and clone size; D and trimming were determined from the DNA. The sample holds about 370,000 clones; around 89% are singletons and the top ten take about 2.9%.

Sequenced: peripheral blood. The chain recombines TRBV6-1 with TRBJ1-2; possible D gene TRBD1, 6 bases. This clonotype was obtained from a woman in her 30s with COVID-19, enrolled during active disease. In nucleotides, the CDR3 is TGTGCCAGCAGTGAAGCGCTTGCTTGGCAGGGGAGCTATGGCTACACCTTC. Translated: CASSEALAWQGSYGYTF.